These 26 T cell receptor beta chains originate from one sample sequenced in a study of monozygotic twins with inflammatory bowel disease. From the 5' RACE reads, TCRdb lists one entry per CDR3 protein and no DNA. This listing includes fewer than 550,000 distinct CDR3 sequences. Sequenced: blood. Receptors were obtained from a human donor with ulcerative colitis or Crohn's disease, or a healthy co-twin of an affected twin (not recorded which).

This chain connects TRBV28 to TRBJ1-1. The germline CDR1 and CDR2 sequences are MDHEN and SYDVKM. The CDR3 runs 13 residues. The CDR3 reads CASSLGVPPEAFF.

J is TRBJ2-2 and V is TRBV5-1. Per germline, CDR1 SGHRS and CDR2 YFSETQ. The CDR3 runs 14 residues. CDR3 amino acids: CASSLEGLSGELFF.

CDR3 loop: CASGFRQAGNTIYF. The J gene is TRBJ1-3, the V gene TRBV28; TCRdb's assignment of TRBD1 cannot be checked, as there is no DNA. Germline CDR1 MDHEN, CDR2 SYDVKM. The CDR3 contains 14 residues.

This chain's CDR3 is CASSPDRVPTF. The V call is TRBV6-6, the J call TRBJ1-2; TCRdb reports TRBD1, a call that lacks DNA to check it against. CDR3 length: 11 residues. Per the germline V gene, CDR1 is MNHNY and CDR2 is SVGAGI (reference sequence).

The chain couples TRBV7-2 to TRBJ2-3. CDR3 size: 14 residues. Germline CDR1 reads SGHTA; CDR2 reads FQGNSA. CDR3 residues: CASSPRTSRDTQYF.

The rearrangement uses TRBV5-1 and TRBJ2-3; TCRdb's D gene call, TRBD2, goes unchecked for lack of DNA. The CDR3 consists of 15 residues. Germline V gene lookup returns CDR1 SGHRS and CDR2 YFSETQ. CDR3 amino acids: CASSVSGGTTDTQYF.

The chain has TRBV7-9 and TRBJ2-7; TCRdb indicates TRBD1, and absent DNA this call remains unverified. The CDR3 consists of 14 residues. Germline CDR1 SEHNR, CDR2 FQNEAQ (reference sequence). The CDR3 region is CASSSGAGPYEQYF.

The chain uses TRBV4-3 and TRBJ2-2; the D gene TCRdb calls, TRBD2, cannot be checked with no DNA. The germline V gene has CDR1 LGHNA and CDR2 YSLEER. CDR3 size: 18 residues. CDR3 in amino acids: CASSQADRTSGIAGELFF.

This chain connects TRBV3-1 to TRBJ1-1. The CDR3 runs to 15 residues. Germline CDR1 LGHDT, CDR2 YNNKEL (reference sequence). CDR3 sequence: CASTHSVGVNTEAFF.

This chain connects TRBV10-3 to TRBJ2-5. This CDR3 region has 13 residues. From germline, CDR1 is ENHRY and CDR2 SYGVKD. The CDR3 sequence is CAISGQRKETQYF.

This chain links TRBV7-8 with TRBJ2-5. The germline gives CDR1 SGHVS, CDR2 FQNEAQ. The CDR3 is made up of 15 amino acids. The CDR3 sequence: CASSPSNRRAETQYF.

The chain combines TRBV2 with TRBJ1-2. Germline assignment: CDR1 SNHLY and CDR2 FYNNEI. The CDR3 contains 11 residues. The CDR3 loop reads CASSPISGYTF.

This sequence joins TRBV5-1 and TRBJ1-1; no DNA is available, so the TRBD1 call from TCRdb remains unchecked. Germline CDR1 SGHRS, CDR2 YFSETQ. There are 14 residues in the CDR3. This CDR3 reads CASSAGTAAEVAFF.

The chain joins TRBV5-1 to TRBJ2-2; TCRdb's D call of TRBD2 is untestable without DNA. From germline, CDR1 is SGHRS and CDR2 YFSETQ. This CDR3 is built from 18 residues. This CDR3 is CASSLAGGTGGYTGELFF.

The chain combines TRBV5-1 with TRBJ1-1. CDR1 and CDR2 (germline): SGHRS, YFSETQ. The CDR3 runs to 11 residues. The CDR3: CARTKITEAFF.

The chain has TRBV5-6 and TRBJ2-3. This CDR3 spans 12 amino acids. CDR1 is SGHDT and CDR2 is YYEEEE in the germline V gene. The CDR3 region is CASSVSRDTQYF. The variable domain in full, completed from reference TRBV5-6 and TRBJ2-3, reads DAGVTQSPTHLIKTRGQQVTLRCSPKSGHDTVSWYQQALGQGPQFIFQYYEEEERQRGNFPDRFSGHQFPNYSSELNVNALLLGDSALYLCASSVSRDTQYFGPGTRLTVL.

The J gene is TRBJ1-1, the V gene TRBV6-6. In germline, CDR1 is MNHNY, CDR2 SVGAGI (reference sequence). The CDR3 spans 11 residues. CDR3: CASSYDSEAFF.

The CDR3 sequence is CASSFARDRYGYTF. The V and J genes are TRBV5-1 and TRBJ1-2; the TRBD1 assignment by TCRdb is unverifiable without DNA. Per the germline V gene, CDR1 is SGHRS and CDR2 is YFSETQ. The CDR3 is made up of 14 amino acids.

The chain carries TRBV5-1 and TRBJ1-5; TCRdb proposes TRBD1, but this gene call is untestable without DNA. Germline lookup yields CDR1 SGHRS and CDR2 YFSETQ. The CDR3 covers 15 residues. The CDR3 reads CASSGAGMSNQPQHF.

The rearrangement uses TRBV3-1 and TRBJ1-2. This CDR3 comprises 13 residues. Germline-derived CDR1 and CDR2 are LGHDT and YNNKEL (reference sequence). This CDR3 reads CASSPGRLSGYTF.

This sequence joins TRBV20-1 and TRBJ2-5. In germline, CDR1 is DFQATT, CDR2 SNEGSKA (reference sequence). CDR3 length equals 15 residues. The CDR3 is CSARDRGWYQETQYF.

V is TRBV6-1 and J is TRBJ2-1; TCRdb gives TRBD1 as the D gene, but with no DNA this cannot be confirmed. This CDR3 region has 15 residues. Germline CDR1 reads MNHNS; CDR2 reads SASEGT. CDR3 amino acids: CASSESGQGFNEQFF.

The CDR3 spells CSGSSGRAPETQYF. The chain has TRBV20-1 and TRBJ2-5; TCRdb picks TRBD2, but there is no DNA to check that call. Germline V lookup: CDR1 DFQATT, CDR2 SNEGSKA (reference sequence). The CDR3 runs 14 residues.

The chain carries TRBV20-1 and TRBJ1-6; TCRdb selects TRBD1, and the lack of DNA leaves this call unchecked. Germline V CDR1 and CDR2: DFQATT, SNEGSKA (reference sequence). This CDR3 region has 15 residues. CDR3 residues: CSARWTAFGNSPLHF.

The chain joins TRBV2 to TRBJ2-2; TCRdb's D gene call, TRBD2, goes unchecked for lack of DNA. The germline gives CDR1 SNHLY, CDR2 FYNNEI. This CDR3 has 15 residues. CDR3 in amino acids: CASSLGTSRTGELFF.

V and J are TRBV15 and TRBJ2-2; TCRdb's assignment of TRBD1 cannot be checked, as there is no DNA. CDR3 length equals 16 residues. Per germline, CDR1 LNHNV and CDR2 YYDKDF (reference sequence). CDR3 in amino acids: CATSRDRGQPGGELFF.